This T cell receptor (beta chain) was retrieved from a study of T cell responses to AZD1222 COVID-19 vaccine. Produced via immunoSEQ multiplex PCR; TCRdb's table is partial and in-frame only. The sample holds around 66,000 clones, around 79% seen once. CDR1 and CDR2 (germline): SNHLY, FYNNEI. V was pared by 3 bases and J by 11 bases, with 10 bases between. The CDR3 sequence is 11 residues long. Points from the study as a whole: Donors were largely white British and mainly female; clonal diversity was possibly underestimated. Per reports, nearly half of all spike-specific TCRs target regions that are unmutated in variants.

With respect to this clone: What it recognizes is unknown.

The specimen was peripheral blood, collected on day 0 of MenACWY control vaccination. This chain connects TRBV2 to TRBJ1-1, with D maybe TRBD1 (5 bases). The clonotype comes from an adult in good health. CDR3 amino acids: CASSDRVTAFF. The CDR3 coding sequence is TGTGCCAGCAGTGACAGGGTCACGGCTTTCTTT.